A selection of T cell receptor beta chains follows, all from one sample in a study of beta chain features in type 1 diabetes. Libraries were prepared by immunoSEQ multiplex PCR; TCRdb keeps only in-frame clonotypes and omits some of them. This sample yields some 150,000 clones, of which 6.9% are seen a single time; 1.3% to 1.5% belongs to the top ten. The source material was central memory CD4+ T cells from blood. The receptors shown here come from a woman younger than 45 in good health. CDR3s include the opening cysteine and the closing phenylalanine or tryptophan. Fields, in order: clone size, V gene, J gene, CDR3 protein. Some rows mark clone size as missing; the rest say once, few, many or name a class of expanded clone.

>few|TRBV28|TRBJ1-5
CASVRGDGNQPQHF
>.|TRBV5-4|TRBJ2-2
CASRLRTSGRRAGELFF
>few|TRBV27|TRBJ2-2
CASSPRVPRRDYTGELFF
>.|TRBV6-1|TRBJ2-7
CASSGKTSDSYEQYF
>few|TRBV28|TRBJ1-2
CASSFSDRGDDGYTF
>few|TRBV5-4|TRBJ2-5
CASSGLGTSVTQYF
>few|TRBV2|TRBJ1-2
CASSKQGGTIYGYTF
>few|TRBV13|TRBJ2-7
CASSTRLGGKSSYEQYF
>many|TRBV29-1|TRBJ2-1
CSVDAGGPNEQFF
>.|TRBV11-1|TRBJ2-7
CASSFDRVSYEQYF
>.|TRBV7-2|TRBJ2-3
CASMTTSGRRYTQYF
>.|TRBV29-1|TRBJ2-3
CSVGSRRSTDTQYF
>few|TRBV29-1|TRBJ2-1
CSAYDRGRGNEQFF
>few|TRBV11-2|TRBJ2-5
CASSSSDWQETQYF
>many|TRBV18|TRBJ2-3
CASSPTTGTDTQYF
>few|TRBV7-9|TRBJ1-6
CASSPGQGANSPLHF
>few|TRBV7-2|TRBJ2-1
CASSSGTSGTAVEQFF
>few|TRBV28|TRBJ1-1
CASSLFHGSGTEAFF
>few|TRBV6-6|TRBJ1-1
CASSSLYSEAFF
>few|TRBV4-2|TRBJ2-4
CASSQVGSGGGNIQYF
>many|TRBV18|TRBJ2-1
CASSPLSGIAYNEQFF
>few|TRBV19|TRBJ1-1
CASSFRDRVSVTEAFF
>many|TRBV6-6|TRBJ2-4
CASSGLNIQYF
>many|TRBV30|TRBJ2-5
CAWSRDRGETQYF
>.|TRBV7-9|TRBJ1-4
CASSIRQGAQPNEKLFF
>.|TRBV11-2|TRBJ2-5
CASSLTSGSTETQYF
>many|TRBV11-2|TRBJ2-1
CASSFTGGTNEQFF
>.|TRBV30|TRBJ2-5
CAHSRQRKETQYF
>.|TRBV5-1|TRBJ2-7
CASSLANTRSGEQYF
>few|TRBV7-2|TRBJ2-3
CASSLVTDSGSSADTQYF
>.|TRBV4-3|TRBJ2-5
CASSHPDRVHETQYF
>few|TRBV28|TRBJ2-3
CASIRAGPSDTQYF
>.|TRBV18|TRBJ2-1
CASSPWDRRYNEQFF
>.|TRBV30|TRBJ1-5
CAWRRTGGNQPQHF
>.|TRBV7-3|TRBJ2-1
CASSLLAHVGYNEQFF
>few|TRBV7-2|TRBJ1-1
CASSLGTGKGRTEAFF
>few|TRBV11-2|TRBJ2-1
CASRRPATSGSNEQFF
>few|TRBV7-2|TRBJ2-1
CASSYPGQYNEQFF
>many|TRBV29-1|TRBJ2-2
CSVGQGTGGELFF
>.|TRBV18|TRBJ2-7
CASCSLAGDEQYF
>.|TRBV9|TRBJ2-5
CASSVDGTGGWETQYF
>.|TRBV19|TRBJ2-3
CATRTSGSTDTQYF
>.|TRBV18|TRBJ1-1
CASSPRPGGRSGDTEAFF
>few|TRBV28|TRBJ2-3
CASRKGVAGTDTQYF
>many|TRBV7-9|TRBJ1-1
CASSSDRNSEAFF
>many|TRBV4-3|TRBJ1-2
CASSGGLANYGYTF
>few|TRBV5-1|TRBJ2-5
CASDPGQGAPETQYF
>many|TRBV7-2|TRBJ2-1
CASSLGRNNEQFF